This T cell receptor (beta chain) appears in the sequencing data of a study of T cell responses to AZD1222 COVID-19 vaccine. CDR1 KGHDR and CDR2 SFDVKD come from the germline V gene. V lost 3 bases and J lost 2, with 13 bases in between. The CDR3 is made up of 15 amino acids. Study results and caveats: No day 14 peak samples; only post-peak repertoires were characterized.

Assay used: immunoSEQ multiplex PCR; TCRdb lists only in-frame clones, some missing. Among 250,000 to 300,000 clones, 94% were seen once, and the ten largest hold 0.55%. As to this clone: Its antigen is unidentified.

This TCR was sampled from an adult who received the AZD1222 COVID-19 vaccine. The chain is built from TRBV24-1 and TRBJ2-7, with D unresolved. The specimen was peripheral blood, collected 28 days after the second AZD1222 dose. This CDR3 is CATSDPSVGAYEQYF. The CDR3 region has the DNA TGTGCCACCAGTGATCCCTCTGTTGGTGCCTACGAGCAGTACTTC.